The clone carrying this T cell receptor (beta chain) was found many times. The antigen is undetermined. This sample is drawn from a study of regulatory T cells in long-lasting Graves disease. Study conclusions and caveats: The persistent group shared 2,700 or so public clonotypes, more than the approximately 1,000 shared by new patients. It was peripheral blood alone, not thyroid tissue, that was studied.

Both iRepertoire HTBI primers and Arm-PCR of CDR3 regions were used to build the TCR beta libraries. Under the authors' procedure: Samples collectively showed fewer than 80 TRBV and approximately 14 TRBJ segments. TCRdb re-derived calls from the multiplex PCR reads in MiXCR, one entry per CDR3 protein. These V and J calls derive from TCRdb rather than the authors' analysis. The profile shows around 500,000 distinct CDR3 sequences, around 20% of them singletons. Per germline, CDR1 SGHAT and CDR2 FQDESV (reference sequence). The CDR3 has 14 amino acids. Trimming removed 5 bases from V and 3 bases from J, with 13 bases in between. Indicated time point: persistent/refractory GD, antithyroid drugs over 5 years with positive TRAb. Following extraction of RNA from PBMCs, that RNA was used to make the TCR library.

The TCR originated in a female donor with Graves disease. Sample: peripheral blood mononuclear cells (PBMCs), taken when the disease was refractory, from a patient treated with antithyroid drugs. The rearrangement joins TRBV11-1 to TRBJ2-5, with a tentative D call TRBD2 (6 bases). The CDR3 sequence is CASSPGLIKETQYF. The CDR3 region has the DNA TGTGCCAGCAGCCCGGGACTGATAAAAGAGACCCAGTACTTC.